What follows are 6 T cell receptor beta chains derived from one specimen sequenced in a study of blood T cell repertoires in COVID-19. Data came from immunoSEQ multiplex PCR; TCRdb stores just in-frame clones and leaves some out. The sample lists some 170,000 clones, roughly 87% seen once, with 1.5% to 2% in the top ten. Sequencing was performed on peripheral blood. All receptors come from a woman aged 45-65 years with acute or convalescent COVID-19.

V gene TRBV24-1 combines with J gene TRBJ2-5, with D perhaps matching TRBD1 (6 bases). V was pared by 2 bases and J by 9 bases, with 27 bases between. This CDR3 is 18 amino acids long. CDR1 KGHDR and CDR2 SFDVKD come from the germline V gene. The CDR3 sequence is CATSDSSGHNPFLAPQYF. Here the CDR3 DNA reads TGTGCCACCAGTGATTCATCGGGACACAACCCTTTTTTGGCGCCCCAGTACTTC.

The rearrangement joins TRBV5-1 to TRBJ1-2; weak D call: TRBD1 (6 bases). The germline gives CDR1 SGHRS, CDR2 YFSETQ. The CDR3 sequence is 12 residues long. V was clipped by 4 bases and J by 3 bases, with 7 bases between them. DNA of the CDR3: TGCGCCAGCAGCCCAGGGGACTATGGCTACACCTTC. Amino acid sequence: CASSPGDYGYTF.

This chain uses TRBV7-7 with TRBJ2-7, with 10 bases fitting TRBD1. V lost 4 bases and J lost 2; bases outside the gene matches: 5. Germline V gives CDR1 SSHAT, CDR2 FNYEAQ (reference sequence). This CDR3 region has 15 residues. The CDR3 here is CASSWGQGLTYEQYF. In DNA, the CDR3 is TGTGCCAGCAGCTGGGGACAGGGGTTAACCTACGAGCAGTACTTC.

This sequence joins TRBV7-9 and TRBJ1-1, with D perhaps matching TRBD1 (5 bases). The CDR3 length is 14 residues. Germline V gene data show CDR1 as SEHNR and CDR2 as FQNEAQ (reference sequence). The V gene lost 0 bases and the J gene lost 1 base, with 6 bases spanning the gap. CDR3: CASSLADKNTEAFF. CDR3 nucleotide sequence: TGTGCCAGCAGCTTAGCGGACAAGAACACTGAAGCTTTCTTT.

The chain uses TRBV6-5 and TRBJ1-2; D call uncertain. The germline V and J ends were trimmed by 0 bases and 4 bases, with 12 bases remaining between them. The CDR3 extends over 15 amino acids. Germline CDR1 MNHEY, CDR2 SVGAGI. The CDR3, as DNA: TGTGCCAGCAGTTACTCGAGGGTCCCAGTCTATGGCTACACCTTC. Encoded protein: CASSYSRVPVYGYTF.

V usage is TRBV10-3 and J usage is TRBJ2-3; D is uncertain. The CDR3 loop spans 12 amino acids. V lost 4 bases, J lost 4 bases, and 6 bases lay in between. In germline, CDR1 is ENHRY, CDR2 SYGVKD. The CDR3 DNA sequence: TGTGCCATCAGTGGTTCTGCAGATACGCAGTATTTT. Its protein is CAISGSADTQYF.